A selection of T cell receptor beta chains follows, all from one sample in a study of brain metastases from non-small cell lung cancer. Assay: immunoSEQ multiplex PCR; the TCRdb copy retains only in-frame clones and omits some. Among about 4,900 clones listed, about 80% were seen once. Sequenced material: primary lung tumor tissue. The receptors here all came from a donor at least 40 years old with non-small cell lung cancer. Each CDR3 is given with its conserved first and last residue. Each record gives: D gene, J gene, V gene, clone size, CDR3 DNA, CDR3 protein. D genes are given only for firm matches. Part of the rows lack a size; the others show once, few, many or a class for expanded clones.

d_gene: -; j_gene: TRBJ2-5; v_gene: TRBV15; abundance: -; CDR3nt: TGTGCCACCAGCAGAGATTTAGAGAGAGAGACCCAGTACTTC; CDR3aa: CATSRDLERETQYF
d_gene: -; j_gene: TRBJ2-2; v_gene: TRBV5-5; abundance: -; CDR3nt: TGTGCCAGCAGCTTGGGCAGGGGTAAAATCGGGGAGCTGTTTTTT; CDR3aa: CASSLGRGKIGELFF
d_gene: -; j_gene: TRBJ1-2; v_gene: TRBV18; abundance: -; CDR3nt: TGTGCCAGCTCGGCCGGGTCAGGAGGTGGCTACACCTTC; CDR3aa: CASSAGSGGGYTF
d_gene: TRBD1; j_gene: TRBJ1-2; v_gene: TRBV4-2; abundance: -; CDR3nt: TGTGCCAGCAGCTTAGGACAGGGGCAAGGCTACACCTTC; CDR3aa: CASSLGQGQGYTF
d_gene: -; j_gene: TRBJ1-1; v_gene: TRBV3-1/TRBV3-2; abundance: -; CDR3nt: TGTGCCAGCAGCCAAGAAAGGAGGACTGAAGCTTTCTTT; CDR3aa: CASSQERRTEAFF
d_gene: -; j_gene: TRBJ2-5; v_gene: TRBV13; abundance: once; CDR3nt: TGTGCCAGCAGCTTTGGCGCAGATCAAGAGACCCAGTACTTC; CDR3aa: CASSFGADQETQYF
d_gene: -; j_gene: TRBJ1-5; v_gene: TRBV3-1/TRBV3-2; abundance: -; CDR3nt: TGTGCCAGCAGCCTCGGACAGACGAATCAGCCCCAGCATTTT; CDR3aa: CASSLGQTNQPQHF
d_gene: -; j_gene: TRBJ1-1; v_gene: TRBV10-3; abundance: once; CDR3nt: TGTGCCATCAGGTGGGGAGGGAACACTGAAGCTTTCTTT; CDR3aa: CAIRWGGNTEAFF
d_gene: TRBD1; j_gene: TRBJ1-1; v_gene: TRBV18; abundance: -; CDR3nt: TGTGCCAGCTCGACAGGGGCGGGTTGGGCTGAAGCTTTCTTT; CDR3aa: CASSTGAGWAEAFF
d_gene: TRBD2; j_gene: TRBJ2-2; v_gene: TRBV3-1/TRBV3-2; abundance: -; CDR3nt: TGTGCCAGCAGCCTAGCGGGGGGCCGCACCGGGGAGCTATTTTTT; CDR3aa: CASSLAGGRTGELFF
d_gene: TRBD1; j_gene: TRBJ1-6; v_gene: TRBV3-1/TRBV3-2; abundance: -; CDR3nt: TGTGCCAGCAGCATAACAGGGGAGTCACCCCTCCACTTT; CDR3aa: CASSITGESPLHF
d_gene: -; j_gene: TRBJ1-1; v_gene: TRBV27; abundance: -; CDR3nt: TGTGCCAGCAGTTTCCGGGCCTGGGACACTGAAGCTTTCTTT; CDR3aa: CASSFRAWDTEAFF
d_gene: -; j_gene: TRBJ1-6; v_gene: TRBV6-4; abundance: -; CDR3nt: TGTGCCAGCAGTGACTCGATCGGCGGTTCACCCCTCCACTTT; CDR3aa: CASSDSIGGSPLHF
d_gene: -; j_gene: TRBJ2-1; v_gene: TRBV7-9; abundance: once; CDR3nt: TGTGCCAGCAGCTGGGGCGGGTCCGAGCAGTTCTTC; CDR3aa: CASSWGGSEQFF
d_gene: -; j_gene: TRBJ1-6; v_gene: TRBV2; abundance: -; CDR3nt: TGTGCCAGCAGTCCCGATTCACCCCTCCACTTT; CDR3aa: CASSPDSPLHF
d_gene: -; j_gene: TRBJ1-1; v_gene: TRBV12-5; abundance: -; CDR3nt: TGTGCTAGTGTCTCCAGCGTGGGGGCATGGTCTGAAGCTTTCTTT; CDR3aa: CASVSSVGAWSEAFF
d_gene: -; j_gene: TRBJ1-5; v_gene: TRBV24-1; abundance: few; CDR3nt: TGTGCCACCAGTGATGCCCTTCGGGGGGGCGGTCAGCCCCAGCATTTT; CDR3aa: CATSDALRGGGQPQHF
d_gene: -; j_gene: TRBJ2-5; v_gene: TRBV18; abundance: -; CDR3nt: TGTGCCAGCTCACGGGTCACGGAGGAGACCCAGTACTTC; CDR3aa: CASSRVTEETQYF
d_gene: -; j_gene: TRBJ1-2; v_gene: TRBV6-2/TRBV6-3; abundance: once; CDR3nt: TGTGCCAGCAGTTACGCGGCCGGCTACACCTTC; CDR3aa: CASSYAAGYTF
d_gene: TRBD2; j_gene: TRBJ2-3; v_gene: TRBV28; abundance: -; CDR3nt: TGTGCCAGCAGTTTCTTGAGCGGGGGCACAGATACGCAGTATTTT; CDR3aa: CASSFLSGGTDTQYF
d_gene: TRBD1; j_gene: TRBJ2-5; v_gene: TRBV4-1; abundance: -; CDR3nt: TGCGCCAGCAGCCGGGCGACAGGGGGGTCGAGCATGCAGACCCAGTACTTC; CDR3aa: CASSRATGGSSMQTQYF
d_gene: -; j_gene: TRBJ2-3; v_gene: TRBV20-1; abundance: -; CDR3nt: TGCAGTGCTACTGACAGGATCACAGATACGCAGTATTTT; CDR3aa: CSATDRITDTQYF
d_gene: TRBD1; j_gene: TRBJ1-2; v_gene: TRBV18; abundance: -; CDR3nt: TGTGCCAGCTCACCGTCACCAACCGGGACAGGGGGGTATGGCTACACCTTC; CDR3aa: CASSPSPTGTGGYGYTF
d_gene: -; j_gene: TRBJ2-1; v_gene: TRBV29-1; abundance: -; CDR3nt: TGCAGCGTTGCTGACACCATGGATAATGAGCAGTTCTTC; CDR3aa: CSVADTMDNEQFF
d_gene: -; j_gene: TRBJ1-4; v_gene: TRBV7-9; abundance: large; CDR3nt: TGTGCCAGCAGCTTCGATGGGCTCCAGGGGCGGGCCTTTTTT; CDR3aa: CASSFDGLQGRAFF
d_gene: TRBD2; j_gene: TRBJ2-1; v_gene: TRBV4-1; abundance: -; CDR3nt: TGCGCCAGCAGCCAAGAGGGGGGGAACTCCTACAATGAGCAGTTCTTC; CDR3aa: CASSQEGGNSYNEQFF
d_gene: TRBD1; j_gene: TRBJ1-2; v_gene: TRBV5-4; abundance: -; CDR3nt: TGTGCCAGCAGCTTGTCTAGCCCCTTCTTCAGGGGGTATGGCTACACCTTC; CDR3aa: CASSLSSPFFRGYGYTF
d_gene: TRBD1; j_gene: TRBJ1-5; v_gene: TRBV4-1; abundance: few; CDR3nt: TGCGCCAGCAGCCTCTACAGGGGAAGCAATCAGCCCCAGCATTTT; CDR3aa: CASSLYRGSNQPQHF
d_gene: -; j_gene: TRBJ1-2; v_gene: TRBV18; abundance: few; CDR3nt: TGTGCCAGCTCTCTTAGACAGGAAATAGATGGCTACACCTTC; CDR3aa: CASSLRQEIDGYTF
d_gene: TRBD1; j_gene: TRBJ2-2; v_gene: TRBV29-1; abundance: -; CDR3nt: TGCAGCGTTTCAAACAGGGGGCTCACCGGGGAGCTGTTTTTT; CDR3aa: CSVSNRGLTGELFF
d_gene: TRBD2; j_gene: TRBJ2-7; v_gene: TRBV3-1/TRBV3-2; abundance: -; CDR3nt: TGTGCCAGCAGCCACCTCCTCCGGGGGGGCGCAACCTACGAGCAGTACTTC; CDR3aa: CASSHLLRGGATYEQYF
d_gene: -; j_gene: TRBJ1-3; v_gene: TRBV9; abundance: -; CDR3nt: TGTGCCAGCAGCGCGGGTTTTCGGACGGTAAACACCATATATTTT; CDR3aa: CASSAGFRTVNTIYF
d_gene: -; j_gene: TRBJ1-6; v_gene: TRBV27; abundance: -; CDR3nt: TGTGCCAGCAGTTTCTATAATTCACCCCTCCACTTT; CDR3aa: CASSFYNSPLHF
d_gene: -; j_gene: TRBJ2-1; v_gene: TRBV6-1; abundance: -; CDR3nt: TGTGCCAGCAGTGAACTCCGGGACGGGGGACTTTTCTTC; CDR3aa: CASSELRDGGLFF
d_gene: -; j_gene: TRBJ2-3; v_gene: TRBV5-1; abundance: once; CDR3nt: TGCGCCAGCACCCTGCTAAGGGGGGGACAGACCACAGATACGCAGTATTTT; CDR3aa: CASTLLRGGQTTDTQYF
d_gene: -; j_gene: TRBJ1-2; v_gene: TRBV7-2; abundance: few; CDR3nt: TGTGCCAGCAGCTCGTTCCGGGACCCGGGGGGCTACACCTTC; CDR3aa: CASSSFRDPGGYTF
d_gene: -; j_gene: TRBJ2-2; v_gene: TRBV5-6; abundance: -; CDR3nt: TGTGCCAGCAGCTTGGAAGCCGGGGAGCTGTTTTTT; CDR3aa: CASSLEAGELFF
d_gene: -; j_gene: TRBJ1-5; v_gene: TRBV6-2/TRBV6-3; abundance: -; CDR3nt: TGTGCCAGTAGTTACTCGTGGGGATCGTGGCAGCCCCAGCATTTT; CDR3aa: CASSYSWGSWQPQHF
d_gene: -; j_gene: TRBJ1-1; v_gene: TRBV7-6; abundance: -; CDR3nt: TGTGCCAGCAGCTTAGCCGAAGGATCTGAAGCTTTCTTT; CDR3aa: CASSLAEGSEAFF
d_gene: -; j_gene: TRBJ1-3; v_gene: TRBV7-7; abundance: -; CDR3nt: TGTGCTAGCAGCTGGGAATGGGGCAGGCGTGGAAACACCATATATTTT; CDR3aa: CASSWEWGRRGNTIYF
d_gene: -; j_gene: TRBJ2-3; v_gene: TRBV18; abundance: -; CDR3nt: TGTGCCAGCTCACCCTGGCAGGGTTCCACAGATATGCAGTATTTT; CDR3aa: CASSPWQGSTDMQYF
d_gene: -; j_gene: TRBJ2-6; v_gene: TRBV5-1; abundance: -; CDR3nt: TGCGCCAGCAGGCCAGGGGAGGCTGGGGCCAACGTCCTGACTTTC; CDR3aa: CASRPGEAGANVLTF
d_gene: TRBD1; j_gene: TRBJ1-2; v_gene: TRBV29-1; abundance: few; CDR3nt: TGCAGCGTTGATCTTAAGGGGACAGGGGAAGGTTCGGGCGGCTACACCTTC; CDR3aa: CSVDLKGTGEGSGGYTF
d_gene: TRBD1; j_gene: TRBJ2-5; v_gene: TRBV12-3/TRBV12-4; abundance: -; CDR3nt: TGTGCCAGCAGTCCAACACTTACAGGGGATCGGCACTTC; CDR3aa: CASSPTLTGDRHF
d_gene: -; j_gene: TRBJ1-6; v_gene: TRBV2; abundance: -; CDR3nt: TGTGCCAGCAGCCCGAGGGTGGGGGTAACGACACCCCTCCACTTT; CDR3aa: CASSPRVGVTTPLHF
d_gene: -; j_gene: TRBJ2-7; v_gene: TRBV10-3; abundance: -; CDR3nt: TGTGCCATCAGTGATGACCGGGACATGCCCTACGAGCAGTACTTC; CDR3aa: CAISDDRDMPYEQYF
d_gene: TRBD2; j_gene: TRBJ2-5; v_gene: TRBV29-1; abundance: -; CDR3nt: TGCAGCGTCCTTTTAAGACTAGCGGGGGGTCAAGAGACCCAGTACTTC; CDR3aa: CSVLLRLAGGQETQYF
d_gene: TRBD2; j_gene: TRBJ2-1; v_gene: TRBV7-2; abundance: -; CDR3nt: TGTGCCAGCAGCAAATCCTATAGCGGGGGCAGGAATGAGCAGTTCTTC; CDR3aa: CASSKSYSGGRNEQFF
d_gene: -; j_gene: TRBJ1-1; v_gene: TRBV6-6; abundance: -; CDR3nt: TGTGCCAGCAGTCCCAGCACTGAAGCTTTCTTT; CDR3aa: CASSPSTEAFF
d_gene: -; j_gene: TRBJ1-3; v_gene: TRBV7-8; abundance: -; CDR3nt: TGTGCCAGCAGCTTCAGGGAAGGCGATGGAAACACCATATATTTT; CDR3aa: CASSFREGDGNTIYF
d_gene: TRBD1; j_gene: TRBJ1-1; v_gene: TRBV6-5; abundance: -; CDR3nt: TGTGCCAGCTGGCCGGGACAGGGTTTTCGGACTGAAGCTTTCTTT; CDR3aa: CASWPGQGFRTEAFF
d_gene: TRBD1; j_gene: TRBJ2-2; v_gene: TRBV5-1; abundance: -; CDR3nt: TGCGCCAGCAGCACTGGGACAGGGATTGATGTAGACCGGGAGCTGTTTTTT; CDR3aa: CASSTGTGIDVDRELFF
d_gene: -; j_gene: TRBJ1-1; v_gene: TRBV5-1; abundance: -; CDR3nt: TGCGCCAGCAGACAGGGAAGTAACACTGAAGCTTTCTTT; CDR3aa: CASRQGSNTEAFF
d_gene: -; j_gene: TRBJ1-2; v_gene: TRBV30; abundance: -; CDR3nt: TGTGCCTGGAGCCGACAGGATGGTGGCTACACCTTC; CDR3aa: CAWSRQDGGYTF
d_gene: TRBD1; j_gene: TRBJ1-1; v_gene: TRBV19; abundance: -; CDR3nt: TGTGCCAGTAGTTGGACAGGGGAAACTGAAGCTTTCTTT; CDR3aa: CASSWTGETEAFF
d_gene: -; j_gene: TRBJ1-5; v_gene: TRBV6-4; abundance: once; CDR3nt: TGTGCCAGCAGTGAATCCAGCTATCAGCCCCAGCATTTT; CDR3aa: CASSESSYQPQHF
d_gene: -; j_gene: TRBJ2-3; v_gene: TRBV19; abundance: -; CDR3nt: TGTGCCAGTAGTATAGAACCGGGGGCATCCACAGATACGCAGTATTTT; CDR3aa: CASSIEPGASTDTQYF
d_gene: TRBD1; j_gene: TRBJ2-6; v_gene: TRBV2; abundance: -; CDR3nt: TGTGCCAGCAGTGTACAGGGGCTCCCTGGGGCCAACGTCCTGACTTTC; CDR3aa: CASSVQGLPGANVLTF
d_gene: -; j_gene: TRBJ1-2; v_gene: TRBV7-2; abundance: -; CDR3nt: TGTGCCAGCAGCTTAGTTAGGAACGGGGGCGGCTACACCTTC; CDR3aa: CASSLVRNGGGYTF
d_gene: -; j_gene: TRBJ2-2; v_gene: TRBV19; abundance: -; CDR3nt: TGTGCCAGTAGTATCTTACCCTGGGGGACCGGGGAGCTGTTTTTT; CDR3aa: CASSILPWGTGELFF